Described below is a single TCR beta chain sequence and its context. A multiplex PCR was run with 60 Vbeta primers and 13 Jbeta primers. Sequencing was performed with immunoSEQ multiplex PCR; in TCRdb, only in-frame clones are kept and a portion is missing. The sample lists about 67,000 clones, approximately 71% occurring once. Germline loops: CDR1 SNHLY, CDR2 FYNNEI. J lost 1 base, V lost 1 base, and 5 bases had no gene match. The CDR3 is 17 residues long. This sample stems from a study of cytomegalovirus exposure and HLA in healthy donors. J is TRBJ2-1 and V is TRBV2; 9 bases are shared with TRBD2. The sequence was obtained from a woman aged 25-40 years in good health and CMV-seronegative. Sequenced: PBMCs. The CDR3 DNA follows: TGTGCCAGCAGTGAAGGTTGGACTAGCGCGTCCTACAATGAGCAGTTCTTC. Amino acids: CASSEGWTSASYNEQFF.